Presented here are 23 T cell receptor beta chains from one specimen sequenced in a study of blood T cell repertoires in COVID-19. Produced via immunoSEQ multiplex PCR; TCRdb's table is partial and in-frame only. The sample holds about 200,000 clones, around 84% seen once. The sequencing input was peripheral blood. The receptor source for this set is a man aged 80 or over with acute or convalescent COVID-19.

This clone was counted a few times. This rearrangement joins TRBV11-2 to TRBJ2-2, with unresolved D. Trimming took 0 bases from V and 1 from J, leaving 18 bases between them. Looked up from germline, CDR1 is SGHAT and CDR2 is FQNNGV. CDR3 length: 19 amino acids. The CDR3 region has the DNA TGTGCCAGCAGCTTAGATCCTTTAAGGCGGCGGAGGAACACCGGGGAGCTGTTTTTT. This encodes CASSLDPLRRRRNTGELFF. Supplemented by reference TRBV11-2 and TRBJ2-2, the full variable domain reads EAGVAQSPRYKIIEKRQSVAFWCNPISGHATLYWYQQILGQGPKLLIQFQNNGVVDDSQLPKDRFSAERLKGVDSTLKIQPAKLEDSAVYLCASSLDPLRRRRNTGELFFGEGSRLTVL.

This clone has just a few counts. V usage is TRBV28 and J usage is TRBJ2-7, with TRBD2 identical over 7 bases. V lost 1 base and J lost 5; bases outside the gene matches: 5. This CDR3 comprises 14 residues. Germline values: CDR1 MDHEN, CDR2 SYDVKM. The CDR3 coding sequence is TGTGCCAGCAGTTTATTAGCGGGTCTGAACGAGCAGTACTTC. Its protein product is CASSLLAGLNEQYF. The variable domain in full, with the rest retrieved from reference TRBV28 and TRBJ2-7, is DVKVTQSSRYLVKRTGEKVFLECVQDMDHENMFWYRQDPGLGLRLIYFSYDVKMKEKGDIPEGYSVSREKKERFSLILESASTNQTSMYLCASSLLAGLNEQYFGPGTRLTVT.

The chain links TRBV9 to TRBJ2-1, with 8 bases that match TRBD2. Germline CDR1 is SGDLS and CDR2 is YYNGEE. The CDR3 spans 15 residues. The V and J ends lost 0 bases and 8 bases, in that order; junction bases with no gene match: 7. The CDR3 loop is CASSVELAVSHEQFF. CDR3 DNA sequence: TGTGCCAGCAGCGTAGAACTAGCGGTCTCCCATGAGCAGTTCTTC.

This rearrangement joins TRBV19 to TRBJ2-2, with D perhaps TRBD1 (6 bases). This CDR3 region has 17 residues. CDR1 LNHDA and CDR2 SQIVND come from the germline V gene (reference sequence). The V end lost 6 bases, the J end lost 0 bases, and 17 bases lay between the germline ends. The CDR3 here is CASSPKADSSNTGELFF. The CDR3 nucleotides are TGTGCCAGTAGCCCGAAGGCGGACAGCTCGAACACCGGGGAGCTGTTTTTT.

The chain links TRBV14 to TRBJ1-3; D is undetermined. Germline CDR1 and CDR2: SGHDN and FVKESK. This CDR3 comprises 16 residues. Between the trimmed V and J ends, which lost 0 bases and 0 bases, there was a span of 9 bases. CDR3 DNA: TGTGCCAGCAGCCAAGACCTGCCGAGCTCTGGAAACACCATATATTTT. This translates into CASSQDLPSSGNTIYF.

This chain joins TRBV2 and TRBJ1-1, with TRBD1 matching 7 bases. Unmatched junction bases numbered 7, after V lost 4 bases and J lost 2 bases. The CDR3 runs to 15 residues. The germline CDR1 and CDR2 sequences are SNHLY and FYNNEI. In DNA form, the CDR3 reads TGTGCCAGCAGTGCAATGGACAGGAGAAACACTGAAGCTTTCTTT. Translated: CASSAMDRRNTEAFF.

This clone came up once. The V call is TRBV10-3, the J call TRBJ2-7; possible D gene TRBD1, 7 bases. The CDR3 contains 14 residues. CDR1 ENHRY and CDR2 SYGVKD come from the germline V gene. Between the trimmed V and J ends, which lost 11 bases and 4 bases, there was a span of 21 bases. The DNA for the CDR3 is TGTGCCGTCCAACAGGGGACCAGCGGGTACGAGCAGTACTTC. It is translated as CAVQQGTSGYEQYF.

This sequence joins TRBV28 and TRBJ1-4, with TRBD1 identical over 7 bases. The CDR3 extends over 14 amino acids. V was clipped by 8 bases and J by 5 bases; unmatched bases: 8. Per the germline V gene, CDR1 is MDHEN and CDR2 is SYDVKM. DNA of the CDR3: TGTGCCAGCGGATCAGGGGGGAACAATGAAAAACTGTTTTTT. This sequence encodes CASGSGGNNEKLFF. Combining the CDR3 with reference TRBV28 and TRBJ1-4 gives the whole variable domain DVKVTQSSRYLVKRTGEKVFLECVQDMDHENMFWYRQDPGLGLRLIYFSYDVKMKEKGDIPEGYSVSREKKERFSLILESASTNQTSMYLCASGSGGNNEKLFFGSGTQLSVL.

The rearrangement uses TRBV19 and TRBJ2-1; D is ambiguous. Germline V gives CDR1 LNHDA, CDR2 SQIVND (reference sequence). Between the trimmed V and J ends, which lost 5 bases and 10 bases, there was a span of 18 bases. This CDR3 contains 14 residues. CDR3 loop: CASSHAGLAGEQFF. The CDR3 nucleotides read TGTGCCAGTAGTCACGCTGGGCTTGCCGGAGAGCAGTTCTTC. The whole variable domain, filled in from reference TRBV19 and TRBJ2-1, reads DGGITQSPKYLFRKEGQNVTLSCEQNLNHDAMYWYRQDPGQGLRLIYYSQIVNDFQKGDIAEGYSVSREKKESFPLTVTSAQKNPTAFYLCASSHAGLAGEQFFGPGTRLTVL.

The J gene is TRBJ2-3, the V gene TRBV11-3; D ambiguous. CDR3 length: 17 residues. Trimming shortened V by 1 base and J by 0 bases, and 14 bases separated the two germline ends. Germline V CDR1 and CDR2: SGHNT, YENEEA. The CDR3 region is CASSLGVVGPSTDTQYF. DNA for the CDR3: TGTGCCAGCAGCTTAGGCGTCGTTGGTCCTAGCACAGATACGCAGTATTTT. Looking up the rest from reference TRBV11-3 and TRBJ2-3 gives the full variable domain: EAGVVQSPRYKIIEKKQPVAFWCNPISGHNTLYWYLQNLGQGPELLIRYENEEAVDDSQLPKDRFSAERLKGVDSTLKIQPAELGDSAVYLCASSLGVVGPSTDTQYFGPGTRLTVL.

The rearrangement joins TRBV6-1 to TRBJ2-1, with 7 positions matching TRBD2. This CDR3 is 16 amino acids long. From germline, CDR1 is MNHNS and CDR2 SASEGT. Losses at the gene ends were 3 bases for V and 5 bases for J; bases not matched to a gene: 10. The CDR3 DNA is TGTGCCAGCAGTGAGAGTCGGGACTACCCCCACAATGAGCAGTTCTTC. This gives the protein CASSESRDYPHNEQFF.

The chain combines TRBV18 with TRBJ1-3; 9 bases map to TRBD1. CDR1 and CDR2 (germline): KGHSH, LQKENI. The CDR3 loop spans 14 amino acids. The V and J ends lost 8 bases and 6 bases, in that order; junction bases with no gene match: 8. CDR3 in amino acids: CASPGTGKLNTIYF. In nucleotides, the CDR3 is TGTGCCAGCCCGGGGACAGGGAAACTAAACACCATATATTTT.

V gene TRBV7-2 combines with J gene TRBJ1-2, with TRBD1 as a possible D gene (5 bases). CDR3 length: 15 amino acids. Trimming took 4 bases from V and 4 from J, leaving 16 bases between them. CDR1 and CDR2 from the germline V gene are SGHTA and FQGNSA. The CDR3 is CASSSSGQGSYGYTF. DNA for the CDR3: TGTGCCAGCAGCTCTTCAGGACAAGGATCCTATGGCTACACCTTC.

The V call is TRBV25-1, the J call TRBJ1-6, with 11 bases lining up with TRBD1. With V trimmed by 6 bases and J by 3 bases, 7 bases remained unmatched. Looked up from germline, CDR1 is MGHDK and CDR2 is SYGVNS. CDR3 length: 17 amino acids. CDR3 protein: CASSLGTGGGYNSPLHF. CDR3 sequence (DNA): TGTGCCAGCAGCCTCGGGACAGGGGGGGGCTATAATTCACCCCTCCACTTT.

The gene calls are TRBV15 and TRBJ1-2; 7 bases map to TRBD1. V lost 4 bases, J lost 4 bases, and 3 bases stayed unmatched. Germline CDR1 is LNHNV and CDR2 is YYDKDF (reference sequence). The CDR3 is made up of 13 amino acids. CDR3 residues: CATSKGGSYGYTF. The CDR3 bases are TGTGCCACCAGCAAAGGGGGCTCCTATGGCTACACCTTC.

The chain links TRBV24-1 to TRBJ2-1; the match to TRBD2 covers 9 bases. CDR1 is KGHDR and CDR2 is SFDVKD in the germline V gene. The CDR3 consists of 16 residues. The ends lost 4 bases at V and 3 bases at J; junction bases unmatched: 6. This chain's CDR3 is CATSDLTSGLYNEQFF. The DNA of the CDR3 is TGTGCCACCAGTGACCTGACTAGCGGCCTCTACAATGAGCAGTTCTTC.

The chain recombines TRBV28 with TRBJ2-7; possible D gene TRBD2, 6 bases. This CDR3 is built from 15 residues. Trimming removed 6 bases at V and 1 base at J, with 16 bases between. Germline V gene sequence: CDR1 MDHEN, CDR2 SYDVKM. The CDR3 DNA sequence: TGTGCCAGCAGCCCTCACACGGGGGTATCCTACGAGCAGTACTTC. This sequence encodes CASSPHTGVSYEQYF. Using reference TRBV28 and TRBJ2-7 for the parts outside the CDR3, the full variable domain is DVKVTQSSRYLVKRTGEKVFLECVQDMDHENMFWYRQDPGLGLRLIYFSYDVKMKEKGDIPEGYSVSREKKERFSLILESASTNQTSMYLCASSPHTGVSYEQYFGPGTRLTVT.

This chain links TRBV27 with TRBJ2-1; 9 bases are shared with TRBD2. With 6 bases clipped from V and 2 bases from J, the junction kept 8 bases outside the gene matches. The CDR3 runs 16 residues. The germline V gene has CDR1 MNHEY and CDR2 SMNVEV (reference sequence). The DNA for the CDR3 is TGTGCCAGCAGGCGTGCGGGAGGGAAACCCTACAATGAGCAGTTCTTC. It is translated as CASRRAGGKPYNEQFF.

The chain recombines TRBV29-1 with TRBJ1-4; possible D gene TRBD1, 5 bases. V shed 7 bases and J shed 4 bases, with 10 bases lying between them. The CDR3 has 12 residues. Per germline, CDR1 SQVTM and CDR2 ANQGSEA. The CDR3, as DNA: TGCAGCGCTTCTCAGGGTAATGAAAAACTGTTTTTT. This translates into CSASQGNEKLFF.

The chain joins TRBV7-9 to TRBJ2-1; no clear D gene. Germline V gene sequence: CDR1 SEHNR, CDR2 FQNEAQ (reference sequence). The CDR3 has 15 amino acids. V was trimmed by 1 base and J by 8 bases, leaving 15 bases between them. CDR3 nucleotides: TGTGCCAGCAGCTTAGTTTTTGGGTCGCAGGATGAGCAGTTCTTC. It yields the protein CASSLVFGSQDEQFF.

This clone was observed a single time. This sequence joins TRBV7-4 and TRBJ2-1; 11 nucleotides align to TRBD2. CDR3 length: 12 residues. Per the germline V gene, CDR1 is SGHVT and CDR2 is SQSDAQ. The CDR3 DNA reads TGTCCGACTAGCGGGGTTTACAATGAGCAGTTCTTC. Its translation is CPTSGVYNEQFF. The full variable domain, in which reference TRBV7-4 and TRBJ2-1 provide the parts outside the CDR3, is GAGVSQSPRYKVAKRGRDVALRCDSISGHVTLYWYRQTLGQGSEVLTYSQSDAQRDKSGRPSGRFSAERPERSVSTLKIQRTEQGDSAVYLCPTSGVYNEQFFGPGTRLTVL.

V and J are TRBV5-1 and TRBJ2-5; possibly TRBD2 for D (6 bases). The J call may not be correct, given that the DNA end is closer to TRBJ2-7. Germline V gene lookup returns CDR1 SGHRS and CDR2 YFSETQ. This CDR3 comprises 11 residues. CDR3 residues: CASRLTSEQYF. Here the CDR3 DNA reads TGCGCCAGCAGACTGACTAGCGAGCAGTACTTC.

This clone was counted a few times. The chain joins TRBV6-6 to TRBJ2-7; the D gene is possibly TRBD2 (5 bases). CDR3 length: 17 residues. CDR1 MNHNY and CDR2 SVGAGI come from the germline V gene (reference sequence). Trimming stripped 5 bases from V and 7 bases from J, with 27 bases between. The CDR3: CASSPLARVQASGEQYF. The CDR3 region has the DNA TGTGCCAGCAGTCCCCTTGCCCGGGTCCAGGCCTCGGGGGAGCAGTACTTC.